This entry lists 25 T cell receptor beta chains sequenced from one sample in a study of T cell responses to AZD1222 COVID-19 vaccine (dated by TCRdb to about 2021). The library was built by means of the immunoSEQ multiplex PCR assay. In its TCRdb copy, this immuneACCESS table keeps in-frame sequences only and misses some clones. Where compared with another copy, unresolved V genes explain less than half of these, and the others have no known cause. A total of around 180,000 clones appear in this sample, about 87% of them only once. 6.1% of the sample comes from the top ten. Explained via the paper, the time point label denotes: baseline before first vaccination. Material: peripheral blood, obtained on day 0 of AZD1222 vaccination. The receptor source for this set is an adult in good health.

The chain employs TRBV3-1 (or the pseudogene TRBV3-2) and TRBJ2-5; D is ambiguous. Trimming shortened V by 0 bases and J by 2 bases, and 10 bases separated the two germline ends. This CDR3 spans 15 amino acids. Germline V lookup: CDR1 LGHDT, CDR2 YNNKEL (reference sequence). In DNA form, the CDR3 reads TGTGCCAGCAGCCAAGATTTAAACTCTCAAGAGACCCAGTACTTC. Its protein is CASSQDLNSQETQYF.

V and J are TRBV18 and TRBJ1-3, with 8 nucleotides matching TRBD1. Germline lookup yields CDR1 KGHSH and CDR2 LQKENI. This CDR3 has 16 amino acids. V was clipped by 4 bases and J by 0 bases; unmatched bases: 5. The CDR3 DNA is TGTGCCAGCTCACTACAACAGGGGGACTCTGGAAACACCATATATTTT. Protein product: CASSLQQGDSGNTIYF.

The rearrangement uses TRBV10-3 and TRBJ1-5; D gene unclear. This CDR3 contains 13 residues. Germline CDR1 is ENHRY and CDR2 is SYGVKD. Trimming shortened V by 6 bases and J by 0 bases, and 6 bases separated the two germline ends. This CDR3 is CAIRDGSNQPQHF. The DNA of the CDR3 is TGTGCCATCAGAGACGGTAGCAATCAGCCCCAGCATTTT.

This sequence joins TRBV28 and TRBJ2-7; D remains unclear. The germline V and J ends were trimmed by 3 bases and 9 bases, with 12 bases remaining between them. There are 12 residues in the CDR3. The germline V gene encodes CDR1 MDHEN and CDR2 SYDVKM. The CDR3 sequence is CASSFVRQRQYF. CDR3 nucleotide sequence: TGTGCCAGCAGTTTCGTTCGACAACGGCAGTACTTC.

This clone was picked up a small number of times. The CDR3 DNA reads as TGTGCCAGCAGCCTTAGCGGAGAAGTTTCCTACGAGCAGTACTTC. This codes for CASSLSGEVSYEQYF. The rearrangement joins TRBV5-4 to TRBJ2-7, with D possibly matching TRBD2 (6 bases). The CDR3 runs 15 residues. The V gene lost 4 bases and the J gene lost 1 base, with 15 bases spanning the gap. Germline CDR1 is SGHNT and CDR2 is YYREEE (reference sequence).

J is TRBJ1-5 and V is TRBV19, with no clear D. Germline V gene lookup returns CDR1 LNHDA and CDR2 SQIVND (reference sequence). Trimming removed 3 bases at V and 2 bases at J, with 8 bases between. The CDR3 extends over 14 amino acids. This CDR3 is CASSMREGNQPQHF. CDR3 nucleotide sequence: TGTGCCAGTAGTATGAGGGAAGGCAATCAGCCCCAGCATTTT.

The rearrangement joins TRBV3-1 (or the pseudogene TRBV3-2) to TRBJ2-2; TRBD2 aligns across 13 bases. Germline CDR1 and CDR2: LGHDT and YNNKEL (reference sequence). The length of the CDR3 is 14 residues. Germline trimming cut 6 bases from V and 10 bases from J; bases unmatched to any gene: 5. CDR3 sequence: CASRPTSGGPELFF. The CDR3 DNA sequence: TGTGCCAGCAGACCGACTAGCGGGGGGCCGGAGCTGTTTTTT.

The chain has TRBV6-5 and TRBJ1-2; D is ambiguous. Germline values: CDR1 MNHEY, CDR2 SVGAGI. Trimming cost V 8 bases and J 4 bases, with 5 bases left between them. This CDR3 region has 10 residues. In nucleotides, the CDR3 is TGTGCCAGCTGGAGCTATGGCTACACCTTC. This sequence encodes CASWSYGYTF.

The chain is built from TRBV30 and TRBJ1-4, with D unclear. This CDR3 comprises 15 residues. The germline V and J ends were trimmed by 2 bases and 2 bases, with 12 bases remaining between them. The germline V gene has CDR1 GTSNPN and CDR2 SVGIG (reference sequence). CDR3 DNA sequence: TGTGCCTGGAGTCAGGATGTGAGGACTAATGAAAAACTGTTTTTT. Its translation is CAWSQDVRTNEKLFF.

As DNA, the CDR3 is TGTGCCAGCAGCTTGCAGGAGAACACTGAAGCTTTCTTT. Protein: CASSLQENTEAFF. The chain links TRBV5-4 to TRBJ1-1; D is ambiguous. The germline V and J ends were trimmed by 1 base and 1 base, with 5 bases remaining between them. The CDR3 covers 13 residues. The germline V gene has CDR1 SGHNT and CDR2 YYREEE (reference sequence).

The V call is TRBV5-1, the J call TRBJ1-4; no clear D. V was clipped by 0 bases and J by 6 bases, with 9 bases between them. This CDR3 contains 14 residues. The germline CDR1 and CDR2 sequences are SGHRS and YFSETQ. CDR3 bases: TGCGCCAGCAGCTTGGGCACAGACGATGAAAAACTGTTTTTT. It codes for CASSLGTDDEKLFF.

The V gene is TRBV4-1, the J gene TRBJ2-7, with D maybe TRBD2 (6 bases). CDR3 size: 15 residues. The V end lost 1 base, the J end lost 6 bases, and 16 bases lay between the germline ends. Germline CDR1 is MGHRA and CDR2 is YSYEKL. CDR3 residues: CASSQVGGKPGEQYF. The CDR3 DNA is TGCGCCAGCAGCCAAGTCGGAGGGAAGCCGGGCGAGCAGTACTTC.

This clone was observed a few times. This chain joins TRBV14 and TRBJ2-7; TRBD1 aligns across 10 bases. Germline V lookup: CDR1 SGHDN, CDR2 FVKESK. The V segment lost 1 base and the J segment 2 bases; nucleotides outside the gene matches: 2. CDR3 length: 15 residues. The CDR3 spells CASSQAGTGAYEQYF. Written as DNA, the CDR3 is TGTGCCAGCAGCCAAGCCGGGACAGGGGCCTACGAGCAGTACTTC.

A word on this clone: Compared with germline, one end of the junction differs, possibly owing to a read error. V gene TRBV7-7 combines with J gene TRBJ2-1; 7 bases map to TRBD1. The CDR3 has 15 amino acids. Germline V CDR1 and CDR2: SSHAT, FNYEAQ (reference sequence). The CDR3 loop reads CASSSQGSSYNEQFF. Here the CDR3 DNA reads TGTGCTAGCAGCTCACAGGGGAGCTCCTACAATGAGCAGTTCTTC.

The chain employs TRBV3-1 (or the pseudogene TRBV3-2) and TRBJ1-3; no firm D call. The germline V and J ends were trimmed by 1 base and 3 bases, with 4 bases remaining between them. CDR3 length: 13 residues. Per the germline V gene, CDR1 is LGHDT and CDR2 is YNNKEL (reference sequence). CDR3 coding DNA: TGTGCCAGCAGCCAAGCCTATGGAAACACCATATATTTT. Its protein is CASSQAYGNTIYF.

The CDR3 protein is CASSPPRQGSYEQYF. The CDR3 DNA sequence: TGCGCCAGCAGCCCGCCCCGACAGGGCAGCTACGAGCAGTACTTC. V gene TRBV5-1 combines with J gene TRBJ2-7; 7 bases align to TRBD1. V shed 4 bases, J shed 3 bases, and the junction held 10 bases outside the gene matches. The V gene's germline CDR1 is SGHRS and CDR2 YFSETQ. This CDR3 region has 15 residues.

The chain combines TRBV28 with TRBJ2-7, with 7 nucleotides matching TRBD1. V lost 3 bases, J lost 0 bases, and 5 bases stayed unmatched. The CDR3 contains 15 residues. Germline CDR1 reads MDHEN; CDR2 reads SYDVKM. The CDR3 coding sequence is TGTGCCAGCAGTTTCCCGGGACAGTACTCCTACGAGCAGTACTTC. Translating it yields CASSFPGQYSYEQYF.

For the CDR3, the DNA is TGTGCCAGCTCACCCCCGGGTAGCGCTTACAATGAGCAGTTCTTC. Residues: CASSPPGSAYNEQFF. The rearrangement joins TRBV18 to TRBJ2-1, with D possibly TRBD2 on 5 matching bases. The CDR3 runs to 15 residues. The V gene lost 3 bases and the J gene lost 4 bases, with 13 bases spanning the gap. From germline, CDR1 is KGHSH and CDR2 LQKENI.

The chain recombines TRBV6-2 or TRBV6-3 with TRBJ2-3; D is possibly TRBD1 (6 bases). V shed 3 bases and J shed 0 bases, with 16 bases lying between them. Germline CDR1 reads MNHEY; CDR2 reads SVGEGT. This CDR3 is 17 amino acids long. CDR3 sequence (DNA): TGTGCCAGCAGTTATTCCGGACAGCAATCTAGCACAGATACGCAGTATTTT. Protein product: CASSYSGQQSSTDTQYF.

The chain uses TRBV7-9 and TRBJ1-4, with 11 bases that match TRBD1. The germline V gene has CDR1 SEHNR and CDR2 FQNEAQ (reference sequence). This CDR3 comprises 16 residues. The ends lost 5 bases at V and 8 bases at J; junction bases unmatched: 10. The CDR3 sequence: CASSLPRTGGAEKLFF. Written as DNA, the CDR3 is TGTGCCAGCAGCCTCCCCCGGACAGGGGGCGCAGAAAAACTGTTTTTT.

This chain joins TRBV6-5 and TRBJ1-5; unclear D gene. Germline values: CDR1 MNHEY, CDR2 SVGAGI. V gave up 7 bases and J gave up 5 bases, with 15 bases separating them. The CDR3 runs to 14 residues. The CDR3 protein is CASIKEPLYQPQHF. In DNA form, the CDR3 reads TGTGCCAGCATAAAGGAACCGTTATATCAGCCCCAGCATTTT.

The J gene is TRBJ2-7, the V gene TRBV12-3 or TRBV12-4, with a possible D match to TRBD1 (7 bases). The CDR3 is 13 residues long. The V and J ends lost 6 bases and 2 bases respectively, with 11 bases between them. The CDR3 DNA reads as TGTGCCAGCAGCCCCAGGGGGGCCTACGAGCAGTACTTC. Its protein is CASSPRGAYEQYF.

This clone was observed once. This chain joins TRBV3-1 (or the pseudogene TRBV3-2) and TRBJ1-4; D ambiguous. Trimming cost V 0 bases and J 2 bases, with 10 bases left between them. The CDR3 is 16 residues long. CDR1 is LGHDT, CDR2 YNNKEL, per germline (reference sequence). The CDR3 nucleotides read TGTGCCAGCAGCCAAGATAAGAGGCCTACTAATGAAAAACTGTTTTTT. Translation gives CASSQDKRPTNEKLFF.

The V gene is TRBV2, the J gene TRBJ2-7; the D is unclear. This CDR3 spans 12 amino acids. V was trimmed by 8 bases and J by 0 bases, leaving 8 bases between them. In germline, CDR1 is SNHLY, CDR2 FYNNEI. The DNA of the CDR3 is TGTGCCAGCGGCGGCAACTCCTACGAGCAGTACTTC. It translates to CASGGNSYEQYF. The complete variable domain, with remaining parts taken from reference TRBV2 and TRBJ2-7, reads EPEVTQTPSHQVTQMGQEVILRCVPISNHLYFYWYRQILGQKVEFLVSFYNNEISEKSEIFDDQFSVERPDGSNFTLKIRSTKLEDSAMYFCASGGNSYEQYFGPGTRLTVT.

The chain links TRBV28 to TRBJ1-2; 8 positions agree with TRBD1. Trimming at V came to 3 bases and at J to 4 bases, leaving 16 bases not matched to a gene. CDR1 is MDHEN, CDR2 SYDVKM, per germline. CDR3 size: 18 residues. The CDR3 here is CASSFLGQAQGWGYGYTF. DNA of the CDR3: TGTGCCAGCAGTTTTTTGGGACAGGCACAGGGCTGGGGCTATGGCTACACCTTC.